What follows describes a single T cell receptor (delta chain). These data belong to a study of gamma-delta T cells after stem cell transplantation. The germline CDR1 and CDR2 sequences are TVYSNPD and GDNSRS (reference sequence). This CDR3 region has 19 residues. The trim removed 3 bases at V and 0 bases at J, leaving 21 bases unmatched. TCRdb fed the RT-PCR reads into CATT to redo clone calling. The sample consists of roughly 12,000 delta-chain clones, less than 50% of them appearing once. The sequenced sample was gamma-delta T cells. The V gene is TRDV3, the J gene TRDJ1; TRDD3 aligns across 8 bases. This clonotype was obtained from a human donor. It is not recorded whose cells these are; they may come from a transplant donor. The CDR3 nucleotides read TGTGCCTTCATCAGTACTTGCAGTACTGGGGGTCTTAACACCGATAAACTCATCTTT. Protein product: CAFISTCSTGGLNTDKLIF. Full variable domain (rest looked up from reference TRDV3 and TRDJ1): CDKVTQSSPDQTVASGSEVVLLCTYDTVYSNPDLFWYRIRPDYSFQFVFYGDNSRSEGADFTQGRFSVKHILTQKAFHLVISPVRTEDSATYYCAFISTCSTGGLNTDKLIFGKGTRVTVEP.